This TCR beta chain is from a study of blood T cell repertoires in COVID-19. Background on the study: Collection of acute and convalescent COVID-19 samples took place in the United States, Italy and Spain. T cells, B-cell-depleted T cells, or PBMCs supplied cDNA or gDNA.

The germline V and J ends were trimmed by 1 base and 3 bases, with 7 bases remaining between them. CDR3 length equals 13 residues. CDR1 and CDR2 (germline): LNHNV, YYDKDF (reference sequence). As processed by the authors: For nucleated cells, counts were estimated from reference gene primer amplification. Assay: immunoSEQ multiplex PCR; the TCRdb copy retains only in-frame clones and omits some. The DNA was the basis for D and trimming; V, J and clone size are from that table. The table includes about 160,000 clones, roughly 91% detected once. The chain couples TRBV15 to TRBJ2-7, with TRBD2 as a possible D gene (5 bases). Sequencing was performed on peripheral blood. This sequence originates from a man between 18 and 35 years old with acute or convalescent COVID-19. CDR3 region: CATSRGELYEQYF. CDR3 DNA: TGTGCCACCAGCAGAGGGGAGCTCTACGAGCAGTACTTC. The whole variable domain, filled in from reference TRBV15 and TRBJ2-7, reads DAMVIQNPRYQVTQFGKPVTLSCSQTLNHNVMYWYQQKSSQAPKLLFHYYDKDFNNEADTPDNFQSRRPNTSFCFLDIRSPGLGDTAMYLCATSRGELYEQYFGPGTRLTVT.